The clone carrying this T cell receptor beta chain was found a few times. The source of the sample is a study of human T cells and chemical hapten exposure. TCRdb redid the calling of the RACE reads with MiXCR, one entry per CDR3 protein. Of about 300,000 distinct CDR3 sequences in the sample, roughly 6% are singletons; the top ten hold roughly 8.2%. The CDR3 length is 16 residues. CDR1 is SQVTM and CDR2 is ANQGSEA in the germline V gene. V was pared by 1 base and J by 0 bases, with 16 bases between. The sample's time point: pre-sensitization, week 0. Sample treatment: therapeutic diphenylcyclopropenone sensitization with weekly scalp DPC.

The source of this sequence is a young woman with alopecia areata. Some clones in this sample may be carry-over from other donors' samples. The V and J genes are TRBV29-1 and TRBJ2-7; perhaps TRBD1 as D (6 bases). Material: whole blood, obtained in connection with sensitization to the hapten diphenylcyclopropenone (DPC). For the CDR3, the DNA is TGCAGCGTTGAAGTAGCCCAACGGACAGCCTCCTACGAGCAGTACTTC. Residues: CSVEVAQRTASYEQYF.